This T cell receptor beta chain comes out of a study of blood T cell repertoires in COVID-19. Original data processing: The authors estimated nucleated cell counts from reference gene primer amplification. Some clones are missing from TCRdb's copy, which holds only in-frame ones; the method was immunoSEQ multiplex PCR. From that table come the V and J calls and clone size; the DNA was used to work out D and trimming. The repertoire holds 160,000 or so clones, 75% to 85% seen once, with about 0.58% in the top ten. This sequence originates from a man in his 60s with acute or convalescent COVID-19. What was sequenced was peripheral blood.

In DNA, the CDR3 is TGTGCCAGCAGCTTCAGGGAAAACACTGAAGCTTTCTTT. Protein product: CASSFRENTEAFF. The chain couples TRBV11-2 to TRBJ1-1; a weak D match, TRBD1 (5 bases). CDR3 length: 13 amino acids. V was clipped by 3 bases and J by 2 bases, with 7 bases between them. Germline V gene data show CDR1 as SGHAT and CDR2 as FQNNGV.